The entry below gives a single T cell receptor (beta chain) sequence along with its context. Its target is not known. Expressed TCRB transcripts were sequenced, since all the RNA that had been isolated was reverse transcribed. Samples of naive, central memory and regulatory T cells yielded a mean of about 3.7 million reads. The assay was immunoSEQ multiplex PCR, and TCRdb's table has in-frame clones only and misses some. Of 310,000 or so clones in the sample, around 9.3% were seen once. This sample is part of a study of beta chain features in type 1 diabetes. Germline lookup yields CDR1 MNHNY and CDR2 SVGAGI (reference sequence). J lost 1 base, V lost 10 bases, and 7 bases had no gene match. The CDR3 has 14 residues. Study-wide findings and caveats: Moderate but significant shortening of TCRB CDR3s was recorded in all four CD4+ subsets from Type 1 diabetes patients. Cells carrying high TCR expression could end up over-represented when cDNA is sequenced. When VDJ junctions were examined, type 1 diabetes patients showed fewer insertions and more deletions.

This chain joins TRBV6-6 and TRBJ2-7, with 10 bases fitting TRBD1. Specimen: central memory CD4+ T cells from blood. The source of this sequence is a man aged 30-40 years with type 1 diabetes. The DNA for the CDR3 is TGTGCCACGTATCCGGGACAGGGGTCCTACGAGCAGTACTTC. Translating it yields CATYPGQGSYEQYF.